The 5 T cell receptor beta chains reported below all come from one sample, sequenced in a study of CD8 T cells in Susac syndrome. After extraction with the RNeasy kit, roughly 0.45 to 1 ug of the RNA was reverse transcribed using random hexamers. One entry per CDR3 protein results from TCRdb running MiXCR on the immunoSEQ multiplex PCR reads. The table lists about 140,000 distinct CDR3 sequences, approximately 95% of them singletons. Sequenced input: CD4+ T cells from PBMCs. These receptors were collected from a human donor with Susac syndrome.

V gene TRBV29-1 combines with J gene TRBJ2-1, with D perhaps matching TRBD2 (6 bases). Germline V gene sequence: CDR1 SQVTM, CDR2 ANQGSEA. Trimming pared 6 bases from V and 7 bases from J, leaving 19 bases between. The CDR3 consists of 14 residues. CDR3 DNA: TGCAGCGTCGGAAGGGGTTCTCGGGGGAATGAGCAGTTCTTC. Translation: CSVGRGSRGNEQFF.

V usage is TRBV12-3 or TRBV12-4 and J usage is TRBJ2-6; 7 bases agree with TRBD1. Germline trimming cut 7 bases from V and 1 base from J; bases unmatched to any gene: 7. This CDR3 is 16 amino acids long. The CDR3 DNA follows: TGTGCCAGCAAACAGGGGTTAGGTTCTGGGGCCAACGTCCTGACTTTC. Amino acid sequence: CASKQGLGSGANVLTF.

The chain couples TRBV27 to TRBJ2-2; TRBD2 aligns across 11 bases. Germline lookup yields CDR1 MNHEY and CDR2 SMNVEV (reference sequence). There are 16 residues in the CDR3. The J segment lost 1 base and the V segment lost 5 bases, leaving 3 bases of the junction unmatched. CDR3 amino acids: CASSVAGGKNTGELFF. As DNA, the CDR3 is TGTGCCAGCAGTGTAGCGGGGGGGAAGAACACCGGGGAGCTGTTTTTT.

The chain has TRBV20-1 and TRBJ1-2; tentatively, D is TRBD1 (5 bases). Deletions cut 6 bases from V and 4 bases from J, with 12 bases between. The CDR3 extends over 12 amino acids. Germline assignment: CDR1 DFQATT and CDR2 SNEGSKA (reference sequence). CDR3 residues: CSAPTDAYGYTF. In nucleotides, the CDR3 is TGCAGTGCCCCGACAGATGCCTATGGCTACACCTTC.

The gene calls are TRBV3-1 and TRBJ2-7; no definite D call. The CDR3 spans 11 residues. The germline V gene encodes CDR1 LGHDT and CDR2 YNNKEL (reference sequence). The V end was cut by 4 bases, the J end by 4 bases, with 5 bases between. The CDR3 bases are TGTGCCAGCAGCCGAGGTTACGAGCAGTACTTC. Its translation is CASSRGYEQYF.